Following are 26 T cell receptor beta chains from one sample sequenced in a study of T cell responses to AZD1222 COVID-19 vaccine. The protocol was immunoSEQ multiplex PCR, while the TCRdb copy is restricted to in-frame clones and leaves out a portion. The sample holds more than 60,000 clones, about 80% seen once. The sample was peripheral blood, taken 28 days after the second AZD1222 dose. The receptors were gathered from an adult who received the AZD1222 COVID-19 vaccine.

This clone was recorded once. The J gene is TRBJ2-2, the V gene TRBV4-2; possibly TRBD2 for D (6 bases). CDR1 and CDR2 (germline): LGHNA, YNFKEQ. V shed 0 bases and J shed 6 bases, with 14 bases lying between them. CDR3 length: 16 residues. The CDR3 spells CASSQEGTSRAGELFF. DNA of the CDR3: TGTGCCAGCAGCCAAGAAGGAACTAGCCGGGCCGGGGAGCTGTTTTTT.

This rearrangement joins TRBV9 to TRBJ1-1; 11 positions match TRBD1. This CDR3 is built from 15 residues. From germline, CDR1 is SGDLS and CDR2 YYNGEE. J gave up 7 bases and V 3 bases, and 8 bases lay outside the gene matches. The CDR3 sequence: CASSGTGGDRNEAFF. CDR3 coding DNA: TGTGCCAGCAGCGGGACAGGGGGCGATCGGAATGAAGCTTTCTTT.

The V gene is TRBV7-2, the J gene TRBJ2-3; 10 bases match TRBD2. In germline, CDR1 is SGHTA, CDR2 FQGNSA. The CDR3 covers 15 residues. Trimming cost V 2 bases and J 4 bases; bases outside gene matches: 3. CDR3 protein: CASSLSSGSPDTQYF. CDR3 nucleotides: TGTGCCAGCAGCTTATCTAGCGGGAGCCCAGATACGCAGTATTTT.

The chain is built from TRBV11-3 and TRBJ2-1, with 11 bases identical to TRBD2. The J segment lost 5 bases and the V segment lost 5 bases, leaving 5 bases of the junction unmatched. Germline CDR1 is SGHNT and CDR2 is YENEEA. The CDR3 spans 15 residues. The CDR3: CASSGPGLADNEQFF. The DNA of the CDR3 is TGTGCCAGCAGCGGCCCGGGACTAGCGGACAATGAGCAGTTCTTC.

This clone was detected only a few times. The V call is TRBV18, the J call TRBJ1-5; TRBD1 is a possible D gene (5 bases). The V gene's germline CDR1 is KGHSH and CDR2 LQKENI. With 3 bases removed from V and 0 bases from J, the gap between germline ends came to 15 bases. CDR3 length: 17 amino acids. DNA for the CDR3: TGTGCCAGCTCACCTGCTCCGGGACCCTATAGCAATCAGCCCCAGCATTTT. Residues: CASSPAPGPYSNQPQHF.

The rearrangement links TRBV6-5 to TRBJ1-1; 7 bases map to TRBD1. The junction had 8 bases not matched to a gene; V was cut back by 6 bases and J by 10 bases. The CDR3 has 12 amino acids. From germline, CDR1 is MNHEY and CDR2 SVGAGI. In DNA form, the CDR3 reads TGTGCCAGCAGCCCACAGGGGCCCGGAGCTTTCTTT. This sequence encodes CASSPQGPGAFF.

V gene TRBV5-1 combines with J gene TRBJ1-1; D is undetermined. CDR1 is SGHRS and CDR2 is YFSETQ in the germline V gene. The V end lost 4 bases, the J end lost 4 bases, and 14 bases lay between the germline ends. This CDR3 region has 14 residues. DNA of the CDR3: TGCGCCAGCAGCAAGGAGGGAATGGGCACTGAAGCTTTCTTT. It encodes CASSKEGMGTEAFF.

The V call is TRBV7-2, the J call TRBJ2-5, with 15 bases that match TRBD2. The CDR3 totals 17 residues. J gave up 2 bases and V 0 bases, and 1 base lay outside the gene matches. The germline V gene encodes CDR1 SGHTA and CDR2 FQGNSA. The CDR3 spells CASSLAGTSGGQETQYF. The CDR3 nucleotides are TGTGCCAGCAGCTTAGCGGGGACTAGCGGGGGGCAAGAGACCCAGTACTTC.

This clone was observed once. CDR3 sequence: CASSYRVRPGNTIYF. The CDR3 DNA sequence: TGTGCCAGCAGTTACCGCGTGAGGCCTGGAAACACCATATATTTT. The chain combines TRBV6-5 with TRBJ1-3; D unclear. Germline CDR1 reads MNHEY; CDR2 reads SVGAGI. Trimming took off 2 bases at V and 2 bases at J, with 10 bases between the two ends. This CDR3 spans 15 amino acids.

The chain uses TRBV28 and TRBJ2-3; possible D gene TRBD1, 5 bases. Germline lookup yields CDR1 MDHEN and CDR2 SYDVKM. This CDR3 has 17 residues. The germline V and J ends were trimmed by 7 bases and 0 bases, with 20 bases remaining between them. In DNA, the CDR3 is TGTGCCAGCACCACCCGCCTCTGGGGCAGAAGCACAGATACGCAGTATTTT. Its protein product is CASTTRLWGRSTDTQYF.

The chain combines TRBV4-3 with TRBJ2-2; TRBD1 matches 8 bases. Per the germline V gene, CDR1 is LGHNA and CDR2 is YSLEER. The CDR3 consists of 17 residues. The V gene end was trimmed by 0 bases and the J gene end by 2 bases; junction bases not matched to a gene: 5. The CDR3 reads CASSQEAGGGNTGELFF. DNA of the CDR3: TGCGCCAGCAGCCAAGAAGCAGGGGGCGGAAACACCGGGGAGCTGTTTTTT.

The sample holds one count of this clone. The chain joins TRBV30 to TRBJ2-7; D gene ambiguous. The CDR3 totals 12 residues. V lost 5 bases and J lost 0, with 8 bases in between. The germline V gene has CDR1 GTSNPN and CDR2 SVGIG (reference sequence). The CDR3, as DNA: TGTGCCTGGCTGGCACCCTCCTACGAGCAGTACTTC. Its protein product is CAWLAPSYEQYF.

The rearrangement links TRBV6-2 or TRBV6-3 to TRBJ1-2; weak D call: TRBD1 (5 bases). Looked up from germline, CDR1 is MNHEY and CDR2 is SVGEGT. The CDR3 runs to 15 residues. Trimming shortened V by 3 bases and J by 8 bases, and 19 bases separated the two germline ends. CDR3 in amino acids: CASSYDRQAGHGYTF. In DNA, the CDR3 is TGTGCCAGCAGTTATGATCGTCAGGCAGGGCACGGCTACACCTTC.

The chain uses TRBV3-1 (or the pseudogene TRBV3-2) and TRBJ2-1; TRBD2 agrees at 9 bases. The CDR3 sequence is 21 residues long. V was pared by 1 base and J by 5 bases, with 21 bases of the junction left unmatched. Germline CDR1 is LGHDT and CDR2 is YNNKEL (reference sequence). Here the CDR3 DNA reads TGTGCCAGCAGCCAAGGGCCGTTAAATGGCGGGAGGGTTTCGAGGGACAATGAGCAGTTCTTC. It encodes CASSQGPLNGGRVSRDNEQFF.

This chain uses TRBV5-1 with TRBJ2-4; D is possibly TRBD1 or TRBD2 (6 bases each). The CDR3 runs to 20 residues. V was trimmed by 4 bases and J by 3 bases, leaving 29 bases between them. CDR1 is SGHRS and CDR2 is YFSETQ in the germline V gene. The CDR3 nucleotides read TGCGCCAGCAGCCCAAGCTACAGGGTTGGAGGGAGCTCCTTCAAAAACATTCAGTACTTC. Translated: CASSPSYRVGGSSFKNIQYF. The full variable domain, in which reference TRBV5-1 and TRBJ2-4 provide the parts outside the CDR3, is KAGVTQTPRYLIKTRGQQVTLSCSPISGHRSVSWYQQTPGQGLQFLFEYFSETQRNKGNFPGRFSGRQFSNSRSEMNVSTLELGDSALYLCASSPSYRVGGSSFKNIQYFGAGTRLSVL.

The V call is TRBV9, the J call TRBJ1-4; D uncertain. The CDR3 runs 15 residues. Trimming cost V 0 bases and J 8 bases, with 14 bases left between them. Germline lookup yields CDR1 SGDLS and CDR2 YYNGEE. DNA for the CDR3: TGTGCCAGCAGCGTAGATGGAGGCAACGGCGAAAAACTGTTTTTT. It yields the protein CASSVDGGNGEKLFF.

The rearrangement joins TRBV3-1 (or the pseudogene TRBV3-2) to TRBJ1-5, with D perhaps matching TRBD1 (5 bases). Looked up from germline, CDR1 is LGHDT and CDR2 is YNNKEL (reference sequence). There are 14 residues in the CDR3. Trimming took off 3 bases at V and 3 bases at J, with 9 bases between the two ends. CDR3 sequence (DNA): TGTGCCAGCAGCCAGGGGGAAATCAATCAGCCCCAGCATTTT. It specifies CASSQGEINQPQHF.

The chain employs TRBV10-2 and TRBJ1-2, with no clear D. Germline CDR1 is WSHSY and CDR2 is SAAADI. Trimming removed 10 bases from V and 2 bases from J, with 5 bases in between. The CDR3 is 10 residues long. CDR3 DNA sequence: TGCGCCACCTTCAACTATGGCTACACCTTC. Translating gives CATFNYGYTF.

This clone has a handful of counts. The chain has TRBV28 and TRBJ1-1, with 8 bases lining up with TRBD1. J was trimmed by 5 bases and V by 2 bases; bases with no gene match: 10. The CDR3 runs 16 residues. Germline loops: CDR1 MDHEN, CDR2 SYDVKM. In DNA, the CDR3 is TGTGCCAGCAGTTTAACCCAGGGGGCTAAAGGGACTGAAGCTTTCTTT. This gives the protein CASSLTQGAKGTEAFF.

The chain recombines TRBV4-1 with TRBJ1-4; D gene ambiguous. Germline loops: CDR1 MGHRA, CDR2 YSYEKL. The V end lost 4 bases, the J end lost 6 bases, and 18 bases lay between the germline ends. This CDR3 is built from 16 residues. CDR3 in DNA: TGCGCCAGCAGCCCCCATACAGAAGTTCGTTATGAAAAACTGTTTTTT. Its translation: CASSPHTEVRYEKLFF.

The rearrangement uses TRBV6-2 or TRBV6-3 and TRBJ1-5, with TRBD1 matching 9 bases. The CDR3 contains 15 residues. J gave up 6 bases and V 5 bases, and 8 bases lay outside the gene matches. Germline CDR1 is MNHEY and CDR2 is SVGEGT. The CDR3 here is CASSGGQGRFQPQHF. For the CDR3, the DNA is TGTGCCAGCAGTGGGGGACAGGGAAGATTTCAGCCCCAGCATTTT.

J is TRBJ1-5 and V is TRBV6-1; tentatively, D is TRBD1 (5 bases). The CDR3 spans 15 residues. V shed 1 base and J shed 3 bases, with 10 bases lying between them. Germline assignment: CDR1 MNHNS and CDR2 SASEGT. CDR3 residues: CASSEGQKLNQPQHF. The DNA of the CDR3 is TGTGCCAGCAGTGAAGGACAGAAACTCAATCAGCCCCAGCATTTT.

The V and J genes are TRBV4-1 and TRBJ2-2; 12 positions agree with TRBD1. Germline CDR1 reads MGHRA; CDR2 reads YSYEKL. Germline trimming cut 0 bases from V and 8 bases from J; bases unmatched to any gene: 19. The length of the CDR3 is 21 residues. The chain's CDR3 is CASSQDRWGRDRGQMVGELFF. Written as DNA, the CDR3 is TGCGCCAGCAGCCAAGATCGGTGGGGTAGGGACAGGGGGCAAATGGTAGGGGAGCTGTTTTTT.

The chain has TRBV27 and TRBJ1-2; unclear D gene. Germline V gives CDR1 MNHEY, CDR2 SMNVEV (reference sequence). This CDR3 has 13 amino acids. V was pared by 6 bases and J by 6 bases, with 14 bases between. This chain's CDR3 is CASRTGRLHGYTF. The DNA for the CDR3 is TGTGCCAGCAGGACTGGACGGCTCCATGGCTACACCTTC.

The chain uses TRBV18 and TRBJ1-1; 9 nucleotides align to TRBD1. J gave up 6 bases and V 3 bases, and 8 bases lay outside the gene matches. Germline V gene lookup returns CDR1 KGHSH and CDR2 LQKENI. This CDR3 has 15 amino acids. CDR3 in amino acids: CASSPRQGEVSEAFF. The CDR3 nucleotides are TGTGCCAGCTCACCCCGACAGGGGGAGGTGTCTGAAGCTTTCTTT.

The genes are TRBV10-3 and TRBJ1-3; D gene uncertain. Germline lookup yields CDR1 ENHRY and CDR2 SYGVKD. Deletions cut 3 bases from V and 3 bases from J, with 9 bases between. This CDR3 region has 14 residues. CDR3 bases: TGTGCCATCAGTGAATCGGATAATGGAAACACCATATATTTT. Its protein is CAISESDNGNTIYF.